The clone carrying this T cell receptor beta chain has just a few counts. Its target is unknown. The data were taken from a study of glioma-infiltrating T cells. Overall study findings and caveats: Tissue-blood divergence was below expectation in non-neoplastic patients, above in gliomas.

V lost 6 bases to trimming and J lost 0 bases, with 16 bases between them. Looked up from germline, CDR1 is DFQATT and CDR2 is SNEGSKA (reference sequence). There are 15 residues in the CDR3. The iRepertoire nested amplicon-rescue multiplex PCR amplified TCR alpha and beta CDR3s from RNA. TCRdb reprocessed the multiplex PCR reads with MiXCR, giving one entry per CDR3 protein. This repertoire shows some 150,000 distinct CDR3 sequences, roughly 43% found once; its top ten account for over 15%. This chain uses TRBV20-1 with TRBJ2-3, with unresolved D. This clonotype was obtained from a human donor with low-grade glioma or glioblastoma, undergoing nonglioma brain surgery, or in good health (not recorded which). Sample: glioma tissue, nonneoplastic brain tissue, or PBMCs (not recorded which). CDR3 loop: CSAPGVLLSTDTQYF. Here the CDR3 DNA reads TGCAGTGCACCTGGAGTTTTGTTGAGCACAGATACGCAGTATTTT.